The rows below give T cell receptor beta chains drawn from one sample of a study of blood T cells in healthy people across ages. TCRdb analysed the 5' RACE reads with MiXCR anew, one entry per CDR3 protein. The data contain 650,000 to 700,000 distinct CDR3 sequences, about 30% of them singletons. The specimen was blood. These receptors were collected from a woman at least 80 years old in good health. The CDR3 runs from the conserved cysteine through the conserved F or W. D genes are given only for firm matches. Clone size, where shown, is once, few, many, or a class for clones that have expanded.

>TRBJ1-4|-|TRBV12-3/TRBV12-4|many
CASTRRANEKLFF
TGTGCCAGCACGAGGAGGGCTAATGAAAAACTGTTTTTT
>TRBJ1-1|-|TRBV5-6|-
CASSLGGPAMNTEAFF
TGTGCCAGCAGCTTGGGAGGGCCGGCCATGAACACTGAAGCTTTCTTT
>TRBJ1-2|-|TRBV5-6|-
CASSPYRANYGYTF
TGTGCCAGCAGCCCCTACAGGGCCAACTATGGCTACACCTTC
>TRBJ1-4|-|TRBV7-8|-
CASSRDISEKLFF
TGTGCCAGCAGCAGGGACATCTCCGAAAAACTGTTTTTT
>TRBJ2-1|-|TRBV9|-
CASRIVGNEQFF
TGTGCCAGCAGAATAGTGGGAAATGAGCAGTTCTTC
>TRBJ2-1|TRBD2|TRBV9|many
CASSLSSGGSPSSYNEQFF
TGTGCCAGCAGTCTTTCTAGCGGGGGGTCCCCTAGCTCCTACAATGAGCAGTTCTTC
>TRBJ2-1|TRBD1|TRBV11-1|-
CASSPRDRRTHNEQFF
TGTGCCAGCAGCCCCAGGGACAGACGGACACACAATGAGCAGTTCTTC
>TRBJ1-1|-|TRBV28|few
CASSRSRTEAFF
TGTGCCAGCAGCCGAAGTAGGACAGAAGCTTTCTTT
>TRBJ2-1|TRBD1|TRBV7-9|-
CASSRDRGPYNEQVF
TGTGCCAGCAGCCGAGACAGGGGGCCTTACAATGAGCAGGTCTTC
>TRBJ2-7|TRBD1|TRBV20-1|-
CSARGQLDRGGEQYF
TGCAGTGCTAGAGGACAACTCGACAGGGGTGGCGAGCAGTACTTC
>TRBJ2-1|-|TRBV7-8|-
CASSLNTPEQFF
TGTGCCAGCAGCTTGAACACCCCGGAGCAGTTCTTC
>TRBJ2-7|TRBD2|TRBV30|many
CAWTSGPLEQYF
TGTGCCTGGACTAGCGGTCCCCTCGAGCAGTACTTC
>TRBJ1-1|-|TRBV5-1|-
CASSLNRADTEAFF
TGCGCCAGCAGCTTGAACAGGGCGGACACTGAAGCTTTCTTT
>TRBJ1-2|TRBD1|TRBV6-6|many
CASHGQGANYGYTF
TGTGCCAGCCACGGACAGGGTGCTAACTATGGCTACACCTTC